This T cell receptor (beta chain) was found in a study of T-cell memory formation after mild COVID-19. Study outcomes and limitations: Contracting CD4+ clones sat mainly in CM and EM; CD8+ in EMRA. Later expanders leaned CD4+, whereas day 15 to 85 contracting clones were balanced CD4/CD8.

This clonotype appeared a few times. The antigen is undetermined. TCRdb used MiXCR to reprocess the 5' RACE reads, holding one entry per CDR3 protein. The data contain hundreds of thousands of distinct CDR3 sequences, approximately 20% of them singletons. V was clipped by 7 bases and J by 10 bases; unmatched bases: 10. This CDR3 comprises 13 residues. This clonotype was sampled from an adult woman who had mild COVID-19 (a few samples of this study predate the infection). Cell type and time point are not known. The genes are TRBV12-3 or TRBV12-4 and TRBJ2-1; 7 nucleotides align to TRBD2. Sequenced: PBMCs or a T cell subset sorted from them (not recorded which). The chain's CDR3 is CASMGLPAVEQFF. Written as DNA, the CDR3 is TGTGCCAGCATGGGACTACCCGCTGTCGAGCAGTTCTTC.